Detailed here is one T cell receptor beta chain. In its sample, this clone was seen a few times. Its antigen remains undetermined. No clone much larger than this one lies a single base away; base qualities are absent. This specimen comes from a study of CD8+ T cells in alopecia areata (dated by TCRdb to between 2017 and 2018). Background on the whole study: Treated patients were enrolled in an open-label pilot trial of oral tofacitinib, 5 to 10 mg twice daily, for moderate-to-severe alopecia areata. Tofacitinib was administered for 6 to 18 months, and 6 months of follow-up off drug were then conducted to assess delayed response and recurrence. For the treated patients, the SALT score, which quantifies what percentage of scalp surface area is affected, served as the measure of disease severity. High-throughput TCRbeta sequencing was used to examine T cell clonal expansion in alopecia areata in both the C3H/HeJ mouse model and human patients. Scalp tissue and sorted CD4+ and CD8+ peripheral blood T cells from patchy and totalis/universalis alopecia areata patients and from healthy controls were covered by human TCRbeta sequencing. Patients on tofacitinib were biopsied at baseline and after 4 and 24 weeks of treatment, and several of the patients also had a later scalp biopsy. Clonality in the scalp was compared among normal scalp (n=4), patchy alopecia areata scalp (n=8), and alopecia totalis/universalis scalp (n=8). The RNA source kit depended on sample type: the PAXgene miRNA kit for fixed scalp, the miRNeasy kit for PBMCs, and the RNeasy kit for mouse skin. Amplification of TCRbeta CDR3 regions was done by immunoSEQ multiplex PCR using 35 Vbeta forward primers and 13 Jbeta reverse primers. Findings and caveats that apply to the study as a whole: Compared with normal scalp, lesional scalp, particularly in alopecia totalis/universalis, had higher clonality and more expanded CD8+ clones, which suggests antigenic drive. With tofacitinib, both scalp clonality and the number of expanded CD8+ clones among the top 100 scalp clones went down significantly. Because the treated cohort was small and included a single nonresponder, larger studies are needed to assess links between baseline CD8+ expansion and response. Unlike mouse skin, where gammadelta T cells dominate, normal human skin contains resident alphabeta T cells that get sequenced too, which complicates analysis of the scalp TCR repertoire. During tofacitinib treatment, many expanded lesional clones stuck around in both scalp and blood, and this persistence may partly explain why relapse happens after treatment is stopped. Compared with mice, TCR sequences shared between patients were less clear, possibly partly because of HLA diversity across the patient population.

Library generation was performed with the immunoSEQ multiplex PCR assay. For TCR sequencing, RNA was extracted from every sample and reverse transcribed into cDNA to serve as template. First-strand cDNA was synthesized with SuperScript III using a 2:1 mix of oligo-dT and random hexamers. A synthetic immune receptor repertoire was used to gauge amplification bias, and whatever bias remained was removed computationally. In the authors' own workflow: Raw reads were preprocessed for error removal, and CDR3 was defined according to IMGT conventions as running from the conserved cysteine to phenylalanine. Clonality was computed as 1 minus the Shannon entropy, with the entropy normalized by log2 of the number of productive unique TCRs. Whether each scalp clone was CD4 or CD8 was inferred by checking scalp TCRbeta sequences against the CD4 and CD8 repertoires from sorted blood. The table comes from immuneACCESS by way of TCRdb, which keeps in-frame sequences with V and J called. Part of the clones is missing from these tables; in studies checked, under half for an unresolved V gene and the rest for unknown reasons. Clone size and V and J calls were adopted from that table, with D and trimming inferred from the DNA. Recorded for this sample are roughly 180,000 clones; 55% to 70% of them occurred a single time. The ten largest clones represent roughly 3.3% of the sample.

In the paper's terms, the time point label means: about 4 weeks on oral tofacitinib. The treatment or condition label here, explained by the study, means: oral pan-JAK inhibitor, 5-10 mg twice daily. From alopecia areata patients, peripheral blood was collected along with lesional scalp punch biopsies. PBMCs were separated by density centrifugation and stained for CD3, CD4 and CD8, after which CD4+ and CD8+ T cells were sorted on a FACSAria. Inclusive of the bounding cysteine and phenylalanine, the CDR3 is 13 residues long. Only CDR3 DNA is held: 39 bases, read in frame from base 1. Relative to germline, V is missing 10 bases and J is missing 8 bases, with 8 bases of the junction outside any gene match. Per the germline V gene, ENHRY is the CDR1 and SYGVKD is the CDR2.

The receptor's source is a human donor with alopecia areata. The chain is encoded by TRBV10-3 joined to TRBJ1-4; a stretch of 9 junction bases matches TRBD1. Sample: CD4+ T cells sorted from blood, taken at week 4, from a patient treated with tofacitinib. The CDR3 amino acid sequence is: CATQQGAEEKLFF. The nucleotides are TGTGCCACCCAACAGGGGGCTGAGGAAAAACTGTTTTTT.